The 20 T cell receptor beta chains below come from one sample, sequenced in a study of lymphopenia after photon versus proton radiotherapy. Here immunoSEQ multiplex PCR was the method, and the copy in TCRdb shows in-frame clones only, minus some. The table records tens of thousands of clones, about 80% of them present only once. This specimen consisted of peripheral blood, obtained from a patient treated with proton-based radiotherapy. The receptors stem from a woman in her 70s with pancreatic cancer.

This clone is judged medium-sized. The genes are TRBV7-8 and TRBJ2-1, with 7 bases fitting TRBD1. This CDR3 has 15 residues. V shed 5 bases, J shed 8 bases, and the junction held 12 bases outside the gene matches. Germline CDR1 and CDR2: SGHVS and FQNEAQ. CDR3 nucleotides: TGTGCCAGCAGCATTTCAGGGGGTGCAGCGTATGAGCAGTTCTTC. Translated: CASSISGGAAYEQFF.

In regard to this clone: Its ends do not fully match the called genes, so a read error is possible. This chain connects TRBV7-7 to TRBJ2-1; unclear D gene. The CDR3 contains 14 residues. Germline CDR1 is SSHAT and CDR2 is FNYEAQ (reference sequence). The CDR3 DNA reads TGTGCTAGCAGCGCCACGAGCTCCTACAATGAGCAGTTCTTC. Amino acid sequence: CASSATSSYNEQFF.

The V gene is TRBV27, the J gene TRBJ1-1; no firm D call. Germline V gene data show CDR1 as MNHEY and CDR2 as SMNVEV (reference sequence). CDR3 length equals 12 residues. Trimming cost V 6 bases and J 5 bases, with 10 bases left between them. The CDR3 here is CASRRQETEAFF. CDR3 DNA: TGTGCCAGCAGGCGTCAAGAGACTGAAGCTTTCTTT.

The chain has TRBV4-1 and TRBJ1-1; D may be TRBD1 (6 bases). The ends were cut back, 2 bases at V and 2 bases at J, with 12 bases in the middle. The CDR3 consists of 15 residues. CDR1 and CDR2 (germline): MGHRA, YSYEKL. The CDR3 bases are TGCGCCAGCAGCCAACCCACAGGGATAAACACTGAAGCTTTCTTT. The encoded protein is CASSQPTGINTEAFF.

The chain uses TRBV30 and TRBJ1-5; D unresolved. V was pared by 1 base and J by 4 bases, with 8 bases between. The length of the CDR3 is 13 residues. Germline-derived CDR1 and CDR2 are GTSNPN and SVGIG (reference sequence). CDR3 DNA: TGTGCCTGGAGTGGGTTAGGGAATCAGCCCCAGCATTTT. It yields the protein CAWSGLGNQPQHF.

The chain joins TRBV7-2 to TRBJ2-5; D is ambiguous. CDR1 SGHTA and CDR2 FQGNSA come from the germline V gene. V was trimmed by 0 bases and J by 4 bases, leaving 3 bases between them. This CDR3 contains 12 residues. CDR3 nucleotide sequence: TGTGCCAGCAGCTTAGCGGGAGAGACCCAGTACTTC. The encoded protein is CASSLAGETQYF.

The chain is built from TRBV7-2 and TRBJ2-5; TRBD1 aligns across 8 bases. CDR3 length: 17 residues. The germline V gene encodes CDR1 SGHTA and CDR2 FQGNSA. Trimming took 1 base from V and 1 from J; bases not matched to a gene: 8. The CDR3 protein is CASSLVHRGSGQETQYF. The CDR3 DNA reads TGTGCCAGCAGCTTAGTACACAGGGGGTCGGGCCAAGAGACCCAGTACTTC.

The genes are TRBV28 and TRBJ2-7, with 7 bases lining up with TRBD1. Germline trimming cut 5 bases from V and 0 bases from J; bases unmatched to any gene: 10. The CDR3 has 16 amino acids. The V gene's germline CDR1 is MDHEN and CDR2 SYDVKM. Here the CDR3 DNA reads TGTGCCAGCAGTCGTCGAAGGACAGGTTTCTCCTACGAGCAGTACTTC. This gives the protein CASSRRRTGFSYEQYF.

The CDR3 loop reads CASSPGRSTSDEQFF. CDR3 coding DNA: TGTGCCAGCTCACCGGGTCGATCGACCTCAGATGAGCAGTTCTTC. The chain has TRBV18 and TRBJ2-1; D gene unclear. V shed 3 bases and J shed 8 bases, with 17 bases lying between them. CDR1 and CDR2 (germline): KGHSH, LQKENI. CDR3 length: 15 amino acids.

This clone occurred a few times. The chain couples TRBV9 to TRBJ1-6; 10 nucleotides align to TRBD1. The germline CDR1 and CDR2 sequences are SGDLS and YYNGEE. The CDR3 is 15 amino acids. The ends lost 0 bases at V and 8 bases at J; junction bases unmatched: 2. CDR3 loop: CASSVAGTGDSPLHF. For the CDR3, the DNA is TGTGCCAGCAGCGTAGCTGGGACAGGGGATTCACCCCTCCACTTT.

This sequence joins TRBV28 and TRBJ2-7; 7 bases match TRBD2. CDR3 size: 14 residues. Germline CDR1 reads MDHEN; CDR2 reads SYDVKM. The trim removed 5 bases at V and 2 bases at J, leaving 6 bases unmatched. The CDR3 DNA reads TGTGCCAGCAGTGCCGGGACTAAAGCCTACGAGCAGTACTTC. Residues: CASSAGTKAYEQYF.

The J gene is TRBJ2-7, the V gene TRBV4-1; D is undetermined. V was shortened by 1 base and J by 4 bases, with 8 bases between the two germline ends. CDR1 is MGHRA, CDR2 YSYEKL, per germline. The CDR3 contains 13 residues. The CDR3 protein is CASSQVYEYEQYF. CDR3 sequence (DNA): TGCGCCAGCAGCCAAGTCTACGAATACGAGCAGTACTTC.

In this sample, this clone turned up a few times. A read error is likely, as this CDR3 ends without the conserved phenylalanine or tryptophan. Because the CDR3's place on the DNA is in doubt, the DNA is left out and the CDR3 is given as listed by TCRdb. The chain combines TRBV4-3 with TRBJ2-7; the table's D gene call, TRBD2, was not cross checked with the DNA. Including both end residues, the CDR3 is 13 amino acids long. From germline, CDR1 is LGHNA and CDR2 YSLEER. The CDR3 region is CASSQDASGRAMI.

In its sample, this clone was seen a few times. The chain couples TRBV19 to TRBJ1-2; 9 bases align to TRBD1. Trimming cost V 7 bases and J 5 bases; bases outside gene matches: 5. CDR1 LNHDA and CDR2 SQIVND come from the germline V gene (reference sequence). The length of the CDR3 is 13 residues. The CDR3 is CASMRGTGYGYTF. For the CDR3, the DNA is TGTGCCAGTATGAGGGGGACAGGGTATGGCTACACCTTC.

This clone came up once. This chain joins TRBV5-5 and TRBJ2-3; D unresolved. CDR1 and CDR2 from the germline V gene are SGHKS and YYEKEE (reference sequence). V dropped 3 bases and J dropped 1 base, with 6 bases sitting between them. This CDR3 is built from 13 residues. The CDR3 protein is CASSSPGTDTQYF. CDR3 nucleotides: TGTGCCAGCAGCTCGCCGGGCACAGATACGCAGTATTTT.

V gene TRBV9 combines with J gene TRBJ2-3, with TRBD2 matching 12 bases. Trimming at V came to 5 bases and at J to 4 bases, leaving 2 bases not matched to a gene. The CDR3 covers 14 residues. Per the germline V gene, CDR1 is SGDLS and CDR2 is YYNGEE. DNA of the CDR3: TGTGCCAGCAGTGCTAGCGGGAGGGCAGATACGCAGTATTTT. Its translation is CASSASGRADTQYF.

The chain uses TRBV9 and TRBJ1-6; D remains ambiguous. CDR1 and CDR2 (germline): SGDLS, YYNGEE. CDR3 size: 15 residues. Trimming pared 0 bases from V and 7 bases from J, leaving 11 bases between. In nucleotides, the CDR3 is TGTGCCAGCAGCGTAGGAGGATTTCGGAATTCACCCCTCCACTTT. The encoded protein is CASSVGGFRNSPLHF.

The chain uses TRBV7-9 and TRBJ2-2; TRBD2 aligns across 12 bases. The V segment lost 3 bases and the J segment 5 bases; nucleotides outside the gene matches: 4. The germline V gene has CDR1 SEHNR and CDR2 FQNEAQ (reference sequence). The CDR3 runs 16 residues. The CDR3 here is CASSFLTSGGTGELFF. The CDR3 DNA reads as TGTGCCAGCAGCTTCCTGACTAGCGGGGGTACCGGGGAGCTGTTTTTT.

The chain employs TRBV27 and TRBJ1-1; D call uncertain. Germline V gene sequence: CDR1 MNHEY, CDR2 SMNVEV (reference sequence). The V end lost 6 bases, the J end lost 0 bases, and 11 bases lay between the germline ends. This CDR3 is 14 amino acids long. The CDR3, as DNA: TGTGCCAGCAGAAGTAAGCTCATGAACACTGAAGCTTTCTTT. Its protein product is CASRSKLMNTEAFF.

This rearrangement joins TRBV7-9 to TRBJ2-7, with 9 bases fitting TRBD1. There are 16 residues in the CDR3. V dropped 3 bases and J dropped 3; count of bases not matched to a gene: 9. Germline V gene data show CDR1 as SEHNR and CDR2 as FQNEAQ (reference sequence). The CDR3 region has the DNA TGTGCCAGCAGCTTGGCCGGGACAGGGATAAACTACGAGCAGTACTTC. It is translated as CASSLAGTGINYEQYF.